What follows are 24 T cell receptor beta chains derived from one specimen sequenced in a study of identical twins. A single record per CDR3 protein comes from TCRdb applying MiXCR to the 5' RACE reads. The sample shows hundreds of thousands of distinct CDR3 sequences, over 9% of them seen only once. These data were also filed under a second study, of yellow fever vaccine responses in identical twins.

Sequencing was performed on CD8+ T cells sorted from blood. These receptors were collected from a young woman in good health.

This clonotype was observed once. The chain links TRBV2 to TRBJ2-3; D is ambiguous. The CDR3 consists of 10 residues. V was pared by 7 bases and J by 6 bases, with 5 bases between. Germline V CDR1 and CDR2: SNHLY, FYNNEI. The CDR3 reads CASMIDTQYF. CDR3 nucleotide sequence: TGTGCCAGCATGATCGATACGCAGTATTTT.

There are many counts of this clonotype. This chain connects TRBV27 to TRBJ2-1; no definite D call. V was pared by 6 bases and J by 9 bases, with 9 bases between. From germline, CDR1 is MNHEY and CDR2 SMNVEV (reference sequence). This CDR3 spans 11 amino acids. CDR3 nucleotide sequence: TGTGCCAGCAGCCTAGGCTTTGAGCAGTTCTTC. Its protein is CASSLGFEQFF.

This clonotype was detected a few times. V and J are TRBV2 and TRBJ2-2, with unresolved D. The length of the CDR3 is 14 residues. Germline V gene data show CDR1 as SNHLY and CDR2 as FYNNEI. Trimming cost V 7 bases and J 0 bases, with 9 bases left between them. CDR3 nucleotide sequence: TGTGCCAGCATGGCCAAAACGAACACCGGGGAGCTGTTTTTT. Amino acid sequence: CASMAKTNTGELFF.

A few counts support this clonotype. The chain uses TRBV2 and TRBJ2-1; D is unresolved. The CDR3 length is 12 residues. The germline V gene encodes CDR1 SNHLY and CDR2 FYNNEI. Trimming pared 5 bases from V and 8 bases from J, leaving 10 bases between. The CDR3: CASSPVRYEQFF. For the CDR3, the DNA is TGTGCCAGCAGTCCCGTTCGGTATGAGCAGTTCTTC.

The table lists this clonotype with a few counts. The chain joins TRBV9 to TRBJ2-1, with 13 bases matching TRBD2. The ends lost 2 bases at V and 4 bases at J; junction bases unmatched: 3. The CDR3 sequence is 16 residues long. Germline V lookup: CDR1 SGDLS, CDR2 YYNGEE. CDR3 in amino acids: CASSVGLAGAYNEQFF. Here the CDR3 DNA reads TGTGCCAGCAGCGTCGGACTAGCGGGGGCTTACAATGAGCAGTTCTTC. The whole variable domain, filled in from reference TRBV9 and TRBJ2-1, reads DSGVTQTPKHLITATGQRVTLRCSPRSGDLSVYWYQQSLDQGLQFLIQYYNGEERAKGNILERFSAQQFPDLHSELNLSSLELGDSALYFCASSVGLAGAYNEQFFGPGTRLTVL.

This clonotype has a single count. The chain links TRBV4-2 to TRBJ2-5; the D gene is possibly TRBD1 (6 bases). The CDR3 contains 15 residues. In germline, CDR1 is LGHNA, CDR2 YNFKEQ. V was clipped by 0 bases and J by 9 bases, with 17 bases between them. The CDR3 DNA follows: TGTGCCAGCAGCCAAGAACAGGGAGTTGGTATTGCCCAGTACTTC. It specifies CASSQEQGVGIAQYF.

For the CDR3, the DNA is TGTGCCAGCAGTTTCCTAGCGGAGAACACCGGGGAGCTGTTTTTT. Amino acids: CASSFLAENTGELFF. V and J are TRBV27 and TRBJ2-2; 7 bases are a match to TRBD2. The CDR3 has 15 amino acids. The germline V gene encodes CDR1 MNHEY and CDR2 SMNVEV (reference sequence). J gave up 1 base and V 3 bases, and 2 bases lay outside the gene matches.

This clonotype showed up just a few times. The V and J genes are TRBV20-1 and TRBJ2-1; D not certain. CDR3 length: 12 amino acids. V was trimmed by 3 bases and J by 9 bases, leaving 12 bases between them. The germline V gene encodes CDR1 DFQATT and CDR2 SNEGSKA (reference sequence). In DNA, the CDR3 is TGCAGTGCTAGCCCCCTAGGCTCTGAGCAGTTCTTC. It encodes CSASPLGSEQFF.

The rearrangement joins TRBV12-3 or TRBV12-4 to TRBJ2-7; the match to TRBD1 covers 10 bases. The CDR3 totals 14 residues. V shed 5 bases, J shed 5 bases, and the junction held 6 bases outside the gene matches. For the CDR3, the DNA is TGTGCCAGCAGTCCACGGGACAGGGGAGACGAGCAGTACTTC. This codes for CASSPRDRGDEQYF.

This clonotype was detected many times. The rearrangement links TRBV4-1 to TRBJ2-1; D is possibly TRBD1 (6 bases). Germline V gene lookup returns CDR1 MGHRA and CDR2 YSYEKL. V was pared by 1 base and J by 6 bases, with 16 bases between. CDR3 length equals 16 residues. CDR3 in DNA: TGCGCCAGCAGCCAAGGGGCAGGCCGAGGGGGCAATGAGCAGTTCTTC. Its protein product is CASSQGAGRGGNEQFF.

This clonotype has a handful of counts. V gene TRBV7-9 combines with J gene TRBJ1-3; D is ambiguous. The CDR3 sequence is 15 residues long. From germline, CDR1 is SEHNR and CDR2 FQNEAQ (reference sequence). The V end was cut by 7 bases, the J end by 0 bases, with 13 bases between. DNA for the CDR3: TGTGCCAGCACAGGAGGGCCCCTCTCTGGAAACACCATATATTTT. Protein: CASTGGPLSGNTIYF.

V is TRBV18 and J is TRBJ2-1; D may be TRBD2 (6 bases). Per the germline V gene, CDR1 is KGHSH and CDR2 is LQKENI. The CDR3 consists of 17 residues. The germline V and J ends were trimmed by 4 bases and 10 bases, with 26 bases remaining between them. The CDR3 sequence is CASSQTIGGGGVGEQFF. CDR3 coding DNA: TGTGCCAGCTCACAAACGATCGGGGGTGGAGGTGTAGGAGAGCAGTTCTTC.

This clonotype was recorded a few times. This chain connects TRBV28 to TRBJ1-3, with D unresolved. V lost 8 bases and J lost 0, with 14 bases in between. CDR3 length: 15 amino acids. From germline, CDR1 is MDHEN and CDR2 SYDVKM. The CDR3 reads CASLRTRYSGNTIYF. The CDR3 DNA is TGTGCCAGCCTGCGAACAAGATACTCTGGAAACACCATATATTTT.

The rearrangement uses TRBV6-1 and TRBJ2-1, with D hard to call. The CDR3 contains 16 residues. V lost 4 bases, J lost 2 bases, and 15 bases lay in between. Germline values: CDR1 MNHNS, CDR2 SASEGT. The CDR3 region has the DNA TGTGCCAGCAGTGCCCCTCGTGGTACCCCCTACAATGAGCAGTTCTTC. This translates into CASSAPRGTPYNEQFF.

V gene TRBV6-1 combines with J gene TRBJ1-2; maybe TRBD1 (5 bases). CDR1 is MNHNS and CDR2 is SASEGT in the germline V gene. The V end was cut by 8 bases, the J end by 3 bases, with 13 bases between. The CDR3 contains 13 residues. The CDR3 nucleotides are TGTGCCAGCGCGCTGGGGGGTTACTATGGCTACACCTTC. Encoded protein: CASALGGYYGYTF.

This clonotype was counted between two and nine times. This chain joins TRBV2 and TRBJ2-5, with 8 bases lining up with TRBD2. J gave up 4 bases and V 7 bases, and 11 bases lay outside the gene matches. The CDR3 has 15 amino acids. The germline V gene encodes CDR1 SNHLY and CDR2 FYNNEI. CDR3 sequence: CASTPGGGGRETQYF. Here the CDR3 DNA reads TGTGCCAGCACCCCGGGGGGGGGTGGAAGAGAGACCCAGTACTTC.

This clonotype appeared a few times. CDR3 nucleotides: TGCGCCAGCAGTAAAATGGGCACCCGGGAGGAGACCCAGTACTTC. It codes for CASSKMGTREETQYF. The chain carries TRBV10-2 and TRBJ2-5; D is perhaps TRBD2 (6 bases). The ends were cut back, 5 bases at V and 5 bases at J, with 18 bases in the middle. The CDR3 is 15 residues long. CDR1 is WSHSY and CDR2 is SAAADI in the germline V gene.

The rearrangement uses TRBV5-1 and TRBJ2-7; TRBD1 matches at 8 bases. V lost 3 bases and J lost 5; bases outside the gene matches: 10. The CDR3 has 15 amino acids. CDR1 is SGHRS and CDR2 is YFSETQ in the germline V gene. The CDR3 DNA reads TGCGCCAGCAGCTGGAGCGACAGGGGTAGCGACGAGCAGTACGTC. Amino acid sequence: CASSWSDRGSDEQYV.

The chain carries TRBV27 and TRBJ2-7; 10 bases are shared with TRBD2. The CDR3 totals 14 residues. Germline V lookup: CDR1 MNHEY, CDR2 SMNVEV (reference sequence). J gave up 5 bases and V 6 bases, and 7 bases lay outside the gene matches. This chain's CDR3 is CASRASGSLNEQYF. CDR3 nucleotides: TGTGCCAGCAGGGCTAGCGGGAGTTTAAACGAGCAGTACTTC.

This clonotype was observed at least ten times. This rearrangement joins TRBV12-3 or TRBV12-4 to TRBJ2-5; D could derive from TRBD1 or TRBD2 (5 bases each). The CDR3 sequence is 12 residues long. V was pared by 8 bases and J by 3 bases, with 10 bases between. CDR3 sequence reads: CASSGTEETQYF. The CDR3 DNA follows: TGTGCCAGCTCCGGGACCGAAGAGACCCAGTACTTC.

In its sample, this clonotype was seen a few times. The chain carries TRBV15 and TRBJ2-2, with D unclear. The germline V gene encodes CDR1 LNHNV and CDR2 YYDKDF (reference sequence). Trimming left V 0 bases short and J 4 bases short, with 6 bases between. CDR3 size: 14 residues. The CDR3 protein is CATSRDRTTGELFF. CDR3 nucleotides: TGTGCCACCAGCAGAGATCGGACCACCGGGGAGCTGTTTTTT.

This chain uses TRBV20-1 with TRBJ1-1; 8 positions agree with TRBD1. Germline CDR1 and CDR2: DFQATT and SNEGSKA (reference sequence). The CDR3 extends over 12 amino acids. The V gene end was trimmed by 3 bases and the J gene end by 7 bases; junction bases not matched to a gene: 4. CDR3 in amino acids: CSARGQALEAFF. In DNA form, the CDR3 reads TGCAGTGCTAGGGGACAGGCACTTGAAGCTTTCTTT.

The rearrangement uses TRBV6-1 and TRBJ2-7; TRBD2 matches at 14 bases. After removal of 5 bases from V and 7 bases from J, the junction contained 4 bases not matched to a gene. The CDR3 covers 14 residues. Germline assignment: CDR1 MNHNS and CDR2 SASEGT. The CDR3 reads CASSTGLAGGEQYF. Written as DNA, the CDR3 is TGTGCCAGCAGTACAGGACTAGCGGGAGGTGAGCAGTACTTC.

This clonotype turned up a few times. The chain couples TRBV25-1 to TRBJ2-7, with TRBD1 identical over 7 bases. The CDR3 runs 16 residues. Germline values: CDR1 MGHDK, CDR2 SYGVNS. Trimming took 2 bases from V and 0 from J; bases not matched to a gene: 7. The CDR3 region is CASSEGQVRSSYEQYF. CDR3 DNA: TGTGCCAGCAGTGAAGGACAGGTGCGAAGCTCCTACGAGCAGTACTTC.